One sample yielded the 20 T cell receptor beta chains listed below, sequenced in a study of CD8 T cells in ankylosing spondylitis. TCRdb re-analysed the 5' RACE reads in MiXCR, keeping a single row per CDR3 protein. The repertoire holds a few hundred thousand distinct CDR3 sequences, with roughly 10% as singletons. The source material was blood, either unsorted or a sorted T cell fraction (not recorded which). These receptors all come from a male donor with ankylosing spondylitis or in good health (not recorded which).

This clonotype occurred many times. CDR3 loop: CSARDRRSVNQPQHF. In DNA, the CDR3 is TGCAGTGCTAGGGACAGGCGATCGGTCAATCAGCCCCAGCATTTT. The rearrangement uses TRBV20-1 and TRBJ1-5, with 7 bases that match TRBD1. With V trimmed by 3 bases and J by 3 bases, 8 bases remained unmatched. The CDR3 spans 15 residues. From germline, CDR1 is DFQATT and CDR2 SNEGSKA (reference sequence).

The chain recombines TRBV28 with TRBJ2-1; 12 bases align to TRBD1. With 8 bases clipped from V and 9 bases from J, the junction kept 8 bases outside the gene matches. The CDR3 consists of 14 residues. The germline gives CDR1 MDHEN, CDR2 SYDVKM. The CDR3 protein is CASLPGQGAIEQFF. The CDR3 DNA reads TGTGCCAGCTTACCGGGACAGGGGGCTATTGAGCAGTTCTTC.

The table lists this clonotype with a few counts. V and J are TRBV20-1 and TRBJ1-6; D is uncertain. Germline CDR1 is DFQATT and CDR2 is SNEGSKA (reference sequence). The V end was cut by 5 bases, the J end by 7 bases, with 12 bases between. The length of the CDR3 is 13 residues. The CDR3 DNA is TGCAGTGCTTGGACCGCTTTAAATTCACCCCTCCACTTT. It translates to CSAWTALNSPLHF.

This clonotype was seen many times. The chain links TRBV7-2 to TRBJ1-2; D remains ambiguous. The CDR3 contains 13 residues. Deletions cut 3 bases from V and 4 bases from J, with 9 bases between. Germline CDR1 reads SGHTA; CDR2 reads FQGNSA. The CDR3 region has the DNA TGTGCCAGCAGCTTCCCACGGAGCTATGGCTACACCTTC. It yields the protein CASSFPRSYGYTF. The whole variable domain, filled in from reference TRBV7-2 and TRBJ1-2, reads GAGVSQSPSNKVTEKGKDVELRCDPISGHTALYWYRQSLGQGLEFLIYFQGNSAPDKSGLPSDRFSAERTGGSVSTLTIQRTQQEDSAVYLCASSFPRSYGYTFGSGTRLTVV.

To note about this clonotype: A read error may explain this, as a much larger clone is one base away. The chain uses TRBV18 and TRBJ1-4, with D unresolved. Germline values: CDR1 KGHSH, CDR2 LQKENI. The CDR3 is 14 residues long. CDR3 region: CANSPSSTNEKLFF. The CDR3 bases are TGTGCCAACTCACCCTCTTCCACTAATGAAAAACTGTTTTTT.

This clonotype was picked up many times. The rearrangement joins TRBV24-1 to TRBJ2-1, with D tentatively TRBD2 (5 bases). The CDR3 runs 13 residues. V lost 5 bases and J lost 6, with 10 bases in between. Germline loops: CDR1 KGHDR, CDR2 SFDVKD. Here the CDR3 DNA reads TGTGCCACCAGTGTTTTTGCGGGCAATGAGCAGTTCTTC. It is translated as CATSVFAGNEQFF.

In this sample, this clonotype turned up a few times. The V and J genes are TRBV20-1 and TRBJ1-1; no firm D call. Per germline, CDR1 DFQATT and CDR2 SNEGSKA (reference sequence). The CDR3 extends over 16 amino acids. V lost 0 bases and J lost 2, with 16 bases in between. In nucleotides, the CDR3 is TGCAGTGCTAGAGATTTGAGGCAGCCTAGCAACACTGAAGCTTTCTTT. Its translation is CSARDLRQPSNTEAFF.

The chain joins TRBV4-2 to TRBJ1-5; D unclear. Germline values: CDR1 LGHNA, CDR2 YNFKEQ. This CDR3 is built from 11 residues. V lost 8 bases to trimming and J lost 8 bases, with 10 bases between them. The CDR3 nucleotides are TGTGCCAGCGGGGAGAGGGAGCCCCAGCATTTT. It codes for CASGEREPQHF.

This clonotype was found many times. This rearrangement joins TRBV25-1 to TRBJ2-1, with D perhaps matching TRBD2 (7 bases). V gave up 2 bases and J gave up 7 bases, with 18 bases separating them. The germline gives CDR1 MGHDK, CDR2 SYGVNS. CDR3 length: 16 residues. In DNA, the CDR3 is TGTGCCAGCAGTGAAGGGGGGGCGGGCAGGAAGAATGAGCAGTTCTTC. Translated: CASSEGGAGRKNEQFF.

The chain is built from TRBV20-1 and TRBJ2-7; the match to TRBD1 covers 9 bases. The CDR3 spans 15 residues. J gave up 4 bases and V 3 bases, and 10 bases lay outside the gene matches. In germline, CDR1 is DFQATT, CDR2 SNEGSKA (reference sequence). In DNA, the CDR3 is TGCAGTGCTAGGCCACAGGGGGCGGAATTATACGAGCAGTACTTC. The encoded protein is CSARPQGAELYEQYF.

This clonotype was counted between two and nine times. The V gene is TRBV7-6, the J gene TRBJ2-1; D ambiguous. Trimming took off 5 bases at V and 4 bases at J, with 9 bases between the two ends. Germline assignment: CDR1 SGHVS and CDR2 FNYEAQ. The CDR3 has 13 amino acids. In DNA form, the CDR3 reads TGTGCCAGCAGCACGGGTCGTTACAATGAGCAGTTCTTC. Translated: CASSTGRYNEQFF.

This clonotype was seen repeatedly, ten times or more. V gene TRBV5-1 combines with J gene TRBJ2-3; D is unresolved. Trimming pared 4 bases from V and 2 bases from J, leaving 11 bases between. Germline loops: CDR1 SGHRS, CDR2 YFSETQ. CDR3 length: 14 residues. CDR3 sequence: CASSPLANTDTQYF. In nucleotides, the CDR3 is TGCGCCAGCAGCCCCCTGGCTAACACAGATACGCAGTATTTT.

This chain uses TRBV30 with TRBJ2-7, with 9 bases lining up with TRBD2. Germline V gene sequence: CDR1 GTSNPN, CDR2 SVGIG (reference sequence). The CDR3 is 13 amino acids. J gave up 3 bases and V 0 bases, and 0 bases lay outside the gene matches. The CDR3 nucleotides read TGTGCCTGGAGTGTAGCGGGGGGCTACGAGCAGTACTTC. As protein: CAWSVAGGYEQYF.

This clonotype was detected many times. The chain is built from TRBV12-3 or TRBV12-4 and TRBJ1-5; no firm D call. Trimming removed 2 bases at V and 0 bases at J, with 8 bases between. The CDR3 is 15 amino acids. The CDR3 is CASSLRRDSNQPQHF. The DNA of the CDR3 is TGTGCCAGCAGTTTAAGGAGGGATAGCAATCAGCCCCAGCATTTT.

V and J are TRBV29-1 and TRBJ2-1, with 13 bases that match TRBD2. The germline CDR1 and CDR2 sequences are SQVTM and ANQGSEA. Losses at the gene ends were 6 bases for V and 6 bases for J; bases not matched to a gene: 5. The CDR3 loop spans 14 amino acids. CDR3 DNA: TGCAGCGTCGGACTAGCGGGGGCCCTCAATGAGCAGTTCTTC. It translates to CSVGLAGALNEQFF.

This clonotype was picked up many times. The rearrangement uses TRBV5-1 and TRBJ2-2, with D perhaps given as TRBD1 or TRBD2 (5 bases each). The CDR3 sequence is 15 residues long. Per germline, CDR1 SGHRS and CDR2 YFSETQ. V was trimmed by 0 bases and J by 6 bases, leaving 12 bases between them. CDR3 region: CASSLAGTPPGELFF. CDR3 sequence (DNA): TGCGCCAGCAGCTTGGCCGGGACCCCCCCCGGGGAGCTGTTTTTT.

The gene calls are TRBV18 and TRBJ1-5; 10 bases map to TRBD1. The germline CDR1 and CDR2 sequences are KGHSH and LQKENI. The CDR3 covers 17 residues. V shed 3 bases, J shed 2 bases, and the junction held 7 bases outside the gene matches. In nucleotides, the CDR3 is TGTGCCAGCTCACCGGAGACAGGGGGCTGGGGCAATCAGCCCCAGCATTTT. Amino acid sequence: CASSPETGGWGNQPQHF.

This clonotype was found once. A read error may explain this, as a much larger clone is one base away. In nucleotides, the CDR3 is TGCGCCAGCAGCATGCAACCCACCGGCAACGAGCAGTACTTC. Translating it yields CASSMQPTGNEQYF. This chain joins TRBV5-1 and TRBJ2-7; D ambiguous. V gave up 4 bases and J gave up 5 bases, with 16 bases separating them. Germline V CDR1 and CDR2: SGHRS, YFSETQ. The CDR3 totals 14 residues.

This clonotype was seen many times. V is TRBV27 and J is TRBJ2-5; TRBD1 aligns across 9 bases. This CDR3 is 15 amino acids long. Germline V lookup: CDR1 MNHEY, CDR2 SMNVEV (reference sequence). The ends lost 5 bases at V and 2 bases at J; junction bases unmatched: 6. The CDR3 region has the DNA TGTGCCAGCAGTCTACAGGGGGCGAGGCAAGAGACCCAGTACTTC. It is translated as CASSLQGARQETQYF.

About this clonotype: Being one base from a much bigger clone, this may be a read error. The rearrangement uses TRBV12-3 or TRBV12-4 and TRBJ2-1; 8 positions match TRBD2. The CDR3 spans 15 residues. CDR3 bases: TGTGCCAGCAGTTTATCGGGGGGGCGGATCAATGAGCCGTTCTTC. Its protein product is CASSLSGGRINEPFF.